This T cell receptor (beta chain) was recovered during a study of shared clonotypes between healthy human individuals. Deep-level assay runs were performed. In the original analysis: ImmunoSEQ output held junction-only sequences without quality scores, so filtering differed. Libraries were prepared by immunoSEQ multiplex PCR; TCRdb keeps only in-frame clonotypes and omits some of them. V, J and clone size derive from that table, while D and trimming were established from the DNA sequence. The repertoire holds around 2.3 million clones, with more than 90% as singletons. Study observations and caveats: Rarefaction demonstrated incomplete sorted-subset sequencing despite large depth. Only blood samples were collected, and tissue repertoires likely differ.

Concerning this clone: The antigen is not known.

The V end lost 4 bases, the J end lost 1 base, and 5 bases lay between the germline ends. The CDR3 sequence is 12 residues long. Germline values: CDR1 SGHRS, CDR2 YFSETQ. The chain has TRBV5-1 and TRBJ2-5; D call uncertain. What was sequenced was naive CD4+ T cells sorted from blood. Subset in this sample: CD45RA+ positively selected. This clonotype was obtained from a man between 18 and 35 years old in good health. CDR3 in DNA: TGCGCCAGCAGCAAGTCCCAAGAGACCCAGTACTTC. It yields the protein CASSKSQETQYF.